This TCR beta chain was found in a study of blood T cell repertoires in COVID-19 (dated by TCRdb to about 2020). The study in broad terms: Collaborator samples came from the United States, Italy and Spain and covered acute and convalescent phases of COVID-19. The prospective study material was composed of cDNA or gDNA derived from T cells, B-cell-depleted T cells, or PBMCs. Subjects who had been exposed to COVID-19, were actively infected with it, or had recovered from it provided the deeply sampled blood TCRbeta repertoires that made up the dataset. The repertoires were made available in a free public database intended to serve as a resource for research on the immune response to SARS-CoV-2. The samples were drawn from the first 160 participants of the ongoing ImmuneRACE study and from some 1,300 subjects provided by 6 global collaborators. The sample metadata nearly always contained a de-identified subject ID, COVID-19 status, age in years and sex. Where available, HLA class I and class II types were obtained from metadata supplied by the sample provider rather than from assay-based typing.

The research as a whole found: The quantity of clinical and demographic metadata differed by source and by participant and was supplied without curation.

Each collaborating institution followed its own protocols to collect whole blood in K2EDTA tubes. Collaborator samples were shipped for TCRbeta analysis as frozen whole blood, isolated PBMCs, or DNA extracted from either sample type. A distance of 16 bases separates the germline ends of V and J, which lose 3 bases and 1 base respectively. From cysteine to phenylalanine, the CDR3 is 18 amino acids long. Just CDR3 DNA is preserved here, 54 bases in frame from base 1. Sequences MNHEY (CDR1) and SMNVEV (CDR2) are obtained from the germline V gene (reference sequence). About this clone: The antigen this receptor binds is unknown. Within one base of it there is no much larger clone, and no base qualities were kept.

TCRbeta CDR3 regions were amplified from genomic DNA using the immunoSEQ Assay, a bias-controlled multiplex PCR. The authors processed their data as follows. The number of nucleated cells in each sample was estimated by amplification of reference gene primers within the assay. To quantify the absolute abundance of each unique TCRbeta CDR3 rearrangement, sequence reads were collapsed and filtered. For each sample, productive Simpson clonality was calculated by taking the square root of Simpson's diversity index across productive rearrangements. TCRdb provides this immuneACCESS table in a form limited to in-frame rearrangements. Some clones are lacking; in checked studies, under half of them reflect an unresolved V gene, and why the rest are absent is not known. V and J calls and clone size are those listed in that table; D and trimming were worked out from the DNA. The sample records 75,000 to 100,000 clones, about 83% of which are singletons. 15% of the sample comes from the top ten.

Input material: peripheral blood. The rearrangement joined TRBV27 to TRBJ2-6; the D gene is not confidently resolved. The TCR comes from a human donor in a cohort sampled during active COVID-19. CDR3 protein: CASSLWASGVSGANVLTF. The bases read TGTGCCAGCAGTTTGTGGGCTTCTGGCGTGTCTGGGGCCAACGTCCTGACTTTC.